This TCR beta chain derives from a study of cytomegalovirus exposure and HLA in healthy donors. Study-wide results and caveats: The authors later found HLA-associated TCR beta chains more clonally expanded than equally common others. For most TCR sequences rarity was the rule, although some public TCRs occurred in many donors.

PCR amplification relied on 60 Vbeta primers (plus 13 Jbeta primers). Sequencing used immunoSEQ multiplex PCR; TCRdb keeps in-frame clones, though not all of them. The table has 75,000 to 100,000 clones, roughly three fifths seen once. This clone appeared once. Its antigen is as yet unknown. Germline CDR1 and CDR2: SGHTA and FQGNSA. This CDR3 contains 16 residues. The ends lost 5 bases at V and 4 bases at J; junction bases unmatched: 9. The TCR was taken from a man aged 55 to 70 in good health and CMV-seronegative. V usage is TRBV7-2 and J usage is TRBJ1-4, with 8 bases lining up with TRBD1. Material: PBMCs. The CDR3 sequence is CASSQLRGPGNEKLFF. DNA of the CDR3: TGTGCCAGCAGCCAACTCAGGGGGCCGGGTAATGAAAAACTGTTTTTT.